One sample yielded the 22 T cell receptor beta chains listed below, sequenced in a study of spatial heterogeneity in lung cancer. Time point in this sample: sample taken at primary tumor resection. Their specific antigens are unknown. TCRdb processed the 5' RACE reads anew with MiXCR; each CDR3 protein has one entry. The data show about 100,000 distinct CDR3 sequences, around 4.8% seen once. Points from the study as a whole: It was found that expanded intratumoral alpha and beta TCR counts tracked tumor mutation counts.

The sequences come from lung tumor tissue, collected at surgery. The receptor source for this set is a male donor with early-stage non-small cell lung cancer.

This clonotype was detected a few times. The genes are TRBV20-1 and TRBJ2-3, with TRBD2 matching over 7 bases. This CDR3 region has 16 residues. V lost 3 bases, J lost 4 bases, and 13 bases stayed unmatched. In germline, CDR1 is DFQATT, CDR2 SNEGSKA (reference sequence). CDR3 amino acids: CSASVLGAGYSDTQYF. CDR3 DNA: TGCAGTGCTAGCGTTTTAGGAGCGGGATATTCAGATACGCAGTATTTT.

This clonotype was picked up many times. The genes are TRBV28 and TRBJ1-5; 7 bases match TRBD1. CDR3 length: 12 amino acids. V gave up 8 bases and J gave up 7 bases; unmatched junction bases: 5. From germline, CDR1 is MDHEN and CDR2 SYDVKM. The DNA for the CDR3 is TGTGCCAGCCATCAGGGGGGCCAGCCCCAGCATTTT. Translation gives CASHQGGQPQHF.

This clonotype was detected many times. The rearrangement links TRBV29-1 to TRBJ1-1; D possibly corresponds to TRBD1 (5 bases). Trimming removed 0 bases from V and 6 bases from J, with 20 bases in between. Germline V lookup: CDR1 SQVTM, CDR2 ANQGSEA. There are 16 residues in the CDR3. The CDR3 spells CSVEERGARIIPEAFF. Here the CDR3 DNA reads TGCAGCGTTGAAGAAAGGGGCGCGCGTATTATCCCTGAAGCTTTCTTT.

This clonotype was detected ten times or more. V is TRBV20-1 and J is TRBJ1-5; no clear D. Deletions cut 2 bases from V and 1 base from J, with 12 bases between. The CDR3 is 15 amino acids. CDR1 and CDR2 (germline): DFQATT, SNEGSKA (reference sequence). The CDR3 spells CSARQNFGSNQPQHF. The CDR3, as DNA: TGCAGTGCTAGACAAAATTTTGGGAGCAATCAGCCCCAGCATTTT.

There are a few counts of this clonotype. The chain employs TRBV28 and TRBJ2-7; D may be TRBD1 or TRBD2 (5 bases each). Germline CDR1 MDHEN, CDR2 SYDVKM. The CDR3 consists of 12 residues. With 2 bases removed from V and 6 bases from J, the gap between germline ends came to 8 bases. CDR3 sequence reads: CASSLGGREQYF. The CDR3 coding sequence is TGTGCCAGCAGTTTAGGGGGTCGCGAGCAGTACTTC. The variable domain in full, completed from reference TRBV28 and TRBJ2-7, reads DVKVTQSSRYLVKRTGEKVFLECVQDMDHENMFWYRQDPGLGLRLIYFSYDVKMKEKGDIPEGYSVSREKKERFSLILESASTNQTSMYLCASSLGGREQYFGPGTRLTVT.

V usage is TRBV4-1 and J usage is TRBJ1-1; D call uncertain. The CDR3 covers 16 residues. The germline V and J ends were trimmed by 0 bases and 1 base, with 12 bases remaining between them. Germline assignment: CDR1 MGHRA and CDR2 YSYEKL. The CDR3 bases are TGCGCCAGCAGCCAAGATCTAGTCGGAAGGAACACTGAAGCTTTCTTT. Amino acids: CASSQDLVGRNTEAFF.

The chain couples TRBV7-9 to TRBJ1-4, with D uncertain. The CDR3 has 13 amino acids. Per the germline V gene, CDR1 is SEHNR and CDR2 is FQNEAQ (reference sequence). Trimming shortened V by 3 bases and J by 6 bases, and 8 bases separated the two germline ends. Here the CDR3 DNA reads TGTGCCAGCAGCTTGACCGCAGATGAAAAACTGTTTTTT. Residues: CASSLTADEKLFF.

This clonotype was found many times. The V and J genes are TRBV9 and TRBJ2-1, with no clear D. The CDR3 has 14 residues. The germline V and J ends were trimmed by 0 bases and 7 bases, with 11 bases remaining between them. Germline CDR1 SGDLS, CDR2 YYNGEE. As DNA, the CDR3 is TGTGCCAGCAGCGTAGGGGTTGTGGGAAATGAGCAGTTCTTC. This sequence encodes CASSVGVVGNEQFF.

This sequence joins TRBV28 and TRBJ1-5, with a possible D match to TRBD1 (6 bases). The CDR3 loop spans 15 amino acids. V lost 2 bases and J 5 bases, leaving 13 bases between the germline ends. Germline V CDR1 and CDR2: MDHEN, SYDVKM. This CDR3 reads CASSLQQGRDQPQHF. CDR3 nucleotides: TGTGCCAGCAGTTTACAACAGGGCCGGGATCAGCCCCAGCATTTT. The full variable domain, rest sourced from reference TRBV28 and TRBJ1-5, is DVKVTQSSRYLVKRTGEKVFLECVQDMDHENMFWYRQDPGLGLRLIYFSYDVKMKEKGDIPEGYSVSREKKERFSLILESASTNQTSMYLCASSLQQGRDQPQHFGDGTRLSIL.

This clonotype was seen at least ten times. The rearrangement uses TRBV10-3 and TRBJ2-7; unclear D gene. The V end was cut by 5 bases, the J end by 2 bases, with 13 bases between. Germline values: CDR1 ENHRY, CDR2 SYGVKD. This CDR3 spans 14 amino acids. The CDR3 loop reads CAISLGYPAYEQYF. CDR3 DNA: TGTGCCATCAGTTTGGGCTATCCGGCCTACGAGCAGTACTTC.

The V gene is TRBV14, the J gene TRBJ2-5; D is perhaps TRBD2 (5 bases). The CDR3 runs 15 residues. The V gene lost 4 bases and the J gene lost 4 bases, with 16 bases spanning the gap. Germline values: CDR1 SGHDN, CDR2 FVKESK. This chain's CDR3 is CASSPLRGFSETQYF. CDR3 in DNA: TGTGCCAGCAGCCCCTTGCGCGGGTTTTCAGAGACCCAGTACTTC.

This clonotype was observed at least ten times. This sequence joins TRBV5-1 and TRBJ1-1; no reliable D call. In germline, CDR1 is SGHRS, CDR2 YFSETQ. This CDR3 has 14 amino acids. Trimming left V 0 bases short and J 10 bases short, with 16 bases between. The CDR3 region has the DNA TGCGCCAGCAGCTTGGGTCGGGGAGGGTCCGCAGCTTTCTTT. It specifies CASSLGRGGSAAFF. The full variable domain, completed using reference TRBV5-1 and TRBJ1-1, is KAGVTQTPRYLIKTRGQQVTLSCSPISGHRSVSWYQQTPGQGLQFLFEYFSETQRNKGNFPGRFSGRQFSNSRSEMNVSTLELGDSALYLCASSLGRGGSAAFFGQGTRLTVV.

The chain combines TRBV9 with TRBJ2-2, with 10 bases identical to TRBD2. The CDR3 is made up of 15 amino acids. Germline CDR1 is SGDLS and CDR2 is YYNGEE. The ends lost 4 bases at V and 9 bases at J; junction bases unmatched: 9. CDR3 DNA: TGTGCCAGCAGCTCCGGGACTAGCGACGCCTGGGAGCTGTTTTTT. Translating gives CASSSGTSDAWELFF.

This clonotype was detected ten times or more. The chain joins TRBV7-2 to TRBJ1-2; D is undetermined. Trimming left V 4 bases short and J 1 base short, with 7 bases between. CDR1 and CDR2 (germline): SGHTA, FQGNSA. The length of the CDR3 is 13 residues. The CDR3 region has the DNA TGTGCCAGCAGCTCTGGCATTAACTATGGCTACACCTTC. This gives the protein CASSSGINYGYTF.

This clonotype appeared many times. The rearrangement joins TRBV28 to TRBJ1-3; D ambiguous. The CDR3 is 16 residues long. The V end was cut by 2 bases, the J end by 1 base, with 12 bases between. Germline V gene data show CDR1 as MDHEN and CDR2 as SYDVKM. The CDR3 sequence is CASSLPGRSSGNTIYF. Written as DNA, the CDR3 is TGTGCCAGCAGTTTACCGGGCAGATCGTCTGGAAACACCATATATTTT.

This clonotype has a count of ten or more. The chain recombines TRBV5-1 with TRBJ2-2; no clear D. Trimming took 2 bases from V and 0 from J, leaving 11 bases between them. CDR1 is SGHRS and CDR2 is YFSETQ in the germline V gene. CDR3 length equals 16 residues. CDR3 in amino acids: CASSLDTPANTGELFF. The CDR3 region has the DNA TGCGCCAGCAGCTTAGATACTCCCGCGAACACCGGGGAGCTGTTTTTT.

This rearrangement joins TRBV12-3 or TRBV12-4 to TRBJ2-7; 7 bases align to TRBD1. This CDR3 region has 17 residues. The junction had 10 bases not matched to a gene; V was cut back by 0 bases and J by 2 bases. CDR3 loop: CASSLARWDRLTYEQYF. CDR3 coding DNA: TGTGCCAGCAGTTTAGCGCGTTGGGACAGACTAACCTACGAGCAGTACTTC.

CDR3 region: CATWSRGGYEQYF. CDR3 DNA sequence: TGTGCCACGTGGAGTCGGGGCGGTTACGAGCAGTACTTC. The chain joins TRBV6-5 to TRBJ2-7; D is perhaps TRBD1 or TRBD2 (5 bases each). V was shortened by 10 bases and J by 4 bases, with 17 bases between the two germline ends. Germline V lookup: CDR1 MNHEY, CDR2 SVGAGI. This CDR3 contains 13 residues.

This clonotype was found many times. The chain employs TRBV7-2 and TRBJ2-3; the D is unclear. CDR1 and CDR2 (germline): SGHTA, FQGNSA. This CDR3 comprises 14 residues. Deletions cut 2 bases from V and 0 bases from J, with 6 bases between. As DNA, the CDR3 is TGTGCCAGCAGCTTATTGCCGAGCACAGATACGCAGTATTTT. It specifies CASSLLPSTDTQYF.

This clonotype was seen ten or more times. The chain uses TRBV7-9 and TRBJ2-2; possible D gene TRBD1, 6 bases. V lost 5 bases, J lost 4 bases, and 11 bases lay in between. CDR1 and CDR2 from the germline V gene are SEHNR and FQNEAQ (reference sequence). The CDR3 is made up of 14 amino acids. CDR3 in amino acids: CASSPQGLTGELFF. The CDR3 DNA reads TGTGCCAGCAGCCCTCAGGGGCTCACCGGGGAGCTGTTTTTT.

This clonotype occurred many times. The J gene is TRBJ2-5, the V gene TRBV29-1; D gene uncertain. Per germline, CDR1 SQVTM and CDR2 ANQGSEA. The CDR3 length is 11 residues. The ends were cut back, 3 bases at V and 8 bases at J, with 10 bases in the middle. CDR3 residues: CSVEKSLTQYF. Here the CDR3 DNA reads TGCAGCGTTGAGAAGAGCCTAACCCAGTACTTC.

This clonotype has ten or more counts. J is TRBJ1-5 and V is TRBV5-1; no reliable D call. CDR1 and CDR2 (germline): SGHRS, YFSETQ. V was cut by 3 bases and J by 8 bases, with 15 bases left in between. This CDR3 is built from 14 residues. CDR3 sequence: CASSSSVGGKPQHF. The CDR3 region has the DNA TGCGCCAGCAGCTCGTCGGTAGGAGGCAAGCCCCAGCATTTT.